The 32 T cell receptor beta chains given below trace back to one sample, sequenced in a study of blood T cell repertoires in COVID-19. The table came from immunoSEQ multiplex PCR; TCRdb's copy has only in-frame clones and leaves some out. The sample records about 140,000 clones, 80% to 90% being singletons. The sequenced sample was peripheral blood. Receptors were obtained from a man aged 55-75 years with active or convalescent COVID-19.

This clone has just a few counts. The chain couples TRBV27 to TRBJ1-1; 7 bases are shared with TRBD1. Germline CDR1 is MNHEY and CDR2 is SMNVEV (reference sequence). The junction had 9 bases not matched to a gene; V was cut back by 2 bases and J by 0 bases. There are 17 residues in the CDR3. The DNA for the CDR3 is TGTGCCAGCAGTTTAAATTATAGAGGGGGCATGAACACTGAAGCTTTCTTT. Amino acids: CASSLNYRGGMNTEAFF.

The genes are TRBV5-6 and TRBJ1-6; TRBD1 aligns across 7 bases. Germline-derived CDR1 and CDR2 are SGHDT and YYEEEE. This CDR3 region has 16 residues. J was trimmed by 8 bases and V by 2 bases; bases with no gene match: 10. In DNA, the CDR3 is TGTGCCAGCAGCTTCCTGACAGGGACGGTTGATTCACCCCTCCACTTT. Protein sequence: CASSFLTGTVDSPLHF. Looking up the rest from reference TRBV5-6 and TRBJ1-6 gives the full variable domain: DAGVTQSPTHLIKTRGQQVTLRCSPKSGHDTVSWYQQALGQGPQFIFQYYEEEERQRGNFPDRFSGHQFPNYSSELNVNALLLGDSALYLCASSFLTGTVDSPLHFGNGTRLTVT.

The chain's CDR3 is CASSYSAGEAAGAWNEQFF. The DNA of the CDR3 is TGTGCCAGCAGTTACTCGGCAGGGGAGGCAGCGGGGGCCTGGAATGAGCAGTTCTTC. The rearrangement uses TRBV6-2 or TRBV6-3 and TRBJ2-1, with 8 nucleotides matching TRBD2. The germline V gene has CDR1 MNHEY and CDR2 SVGEGT. The CDR3 is 19 amino acids. With 0 bases clipped from V and 7 bases from J, the junction kept 17 bases outside the gene matches.

This clone was seen a handful of times. The chain joins TRBV27 to TRBJ1-3; D unclear. This CDR3 comprises 17 residues. Trimming stripped 0 bases from V and 1 base from J, with 13 bases between. In germline, CDR1 is MNHEY, CDR2 SMNVEV (reference sequence). The CDR3 spells CASSLSGDRLSGNTIYF. The DNA of the CDR3 is TGTGCCAGCAGTTTATCCGGAGATAGACTTTCTGGAAACACCATATATTTT.

The table lists this clone with a count of one. The chain combines TRBV12-3 or TRBV12-4 with TRBJ1-5; TRBD1 agrees at 10 bases. The junction had 2 bases not matched to a gene; V was cut back by 3 bases and J by 9 bases. The CDR3 has 13 amino acids. The DNA of the CDR3 is TGTGCCAGCAGTTTGGGACAGGGGACGCCCCAGCATTTT. Its protein product is CASSLGQGTPQHF.

The rearrangement links TRBV24-1 to TRBJ1-4; D is uncertain. Trimming left V 5 bases short and J 3 bases short, with 21 bases between. Germline CDR1 is KGHDR and CDR2 is SFDVKD. This CDR3 spans 18 amino acids. The CDR3 sequence: CATSGARGSGGANEKLFF. CDR3 in DNA: TGTGCCACCAGTGGTGCACGCGGCTCTGGCGGCGCTAATGAAAAACTGTTTTTT.

The V gene is TRBV7-9, the J gene TRBJ1-1; D uncertain. The CDR3 length is 12 residues. V lost 5 bases and J lost 6, with 10 bases in between. Germline CDR1 reads SEHNR; CDR2 reads FQNEAQ (reference sequence). The CDR3 nucleotides are TGTGCCAGCAGCCCGGGAGTGGCTGAAGCTTTCTTT. Translation: CASSPGVAEAFF.

This clone was seen only once. This CDR3 is CASSYGPPKGGSPLHF. DNA for the CDR3: TGTGCCAGCAGCTACGGGCCTCCTAAAGGGGGTTCACCCCTCCACTTT. The rearrangement links TRBV7-2 to TRBJ1-6, with D possibly being TRBD1 (6 bases). V shed 4 bases and J shed 9 bases, with 19 bases lying between them. Per the germline V gene, CDR1 is SGHTA and CDR2 is FQGNSA. CDR3 length: 16 amino acids. The whole variable domain, filled in from reference TRBV7-2 and TRBJ1-6, reads GAGVSQSPSNKVTEKGKDVELRCDPISGHTALYWYRQSLGQGLEFLIYFQGNSAPDKSGLPSDRFSAERTGGSVSTLTIQRTQQEDSAVYLCASSYGPPKGGSPLHFGNGTRLTVT.

The chain carries TRBV2 and TRBJ1-5; D may be TRBD1 (5 bases). Germline CDR1 SNHLY, CDR2 FYNNEI. Trimming took off 3 bases at V and 2 bases at J, with 14 bases between the two ends. The CDR3 loop spans 16 amino acids. As DNA, the CDR3 is TGTGCCAGCAGTGACAGGGAACTTGGGGGCAATCAGCCCCAGCATTTT. Translation: CASSDRELGGNQPQHF.

The chain uses TRBV3-1 (or the pseudogene TRBV3-2) and TRBJ1-2, with D tentatively TRBD1 (6 bases). CDR3 length: 14 amino acids. Germline lookup yields CDR1 LGHDT and CDR2 YNNKEL (reference sequence). Trimming removed 1 base from V and 8 bases from J, with 14 bases in between. CDR3 bases: TGTGCCAGCAGCCAAGTCGGCAGGGGTAAGGGCTACACCTTC. It specifies CASSQVGRGKGYTF.

This chain connects TRBV14 to TRBJ1-2; D gene unclear. V was clipped by 6 bases and J by 8 bases, with 13 bases between them. The germline gives CDR1 SGHDN, CDR2 FVKESK. The CDR3 extends over 12 amino acids. CDR3 protein: CASSHGRVGYTF. The DNA of the CDR3 is TGTGCCAGCAGTCACGGGAGGGTCGGCTACACCTTC.

The genes are TRBV5-1 and TRBJ1-1; weak D call: TRBD1 (6 bases). Germline V gene sequence: CDR1 SGHRS, CDR2 YFSETQ. The CDR3 runs 19 residues. V gave up 0 bases and J gave up 0 bases, with 21 bases separating them. The CDR3 is CASSLVVRDTNFMNTEAFF. CDR3 coding DNA: TGCGCCAGCAGCTTGGTCGTCAGGGACACAAATTTCATGAACACTGAAGCTTTCTTT.

This clone was seen just once. The J gene is TRBJ2-1, the V gene TRBV19, with a weak D call TRBD2 (5 bases). The germline V gene has CDR1 LNHDA and CDR2 SQIVND (reference sequence). V was clipped by 6 bases and J by 3 bases, with 18 bases between them. CDR3 length: 16 amino acids. CDR3 bases: TGTGCCAGTAGGGGTACTAGGCGCCGAAGCTACAATGAGCAGTTCTTC. It yields the protein CASRGTRRRSYNEQFF.

The DNA of the CDR3 is TGTGCCAGCTCACGTACAGACAGCGAAGCTTTCTTT. Translated: CASSRTDSEAFF. The chain combines TRBV18 with TRBJ1-1; TRBD1 might be the D (5 bases). CDR1 is KGHSH and CDR2 is LQKENI in the germline V gene. With 4 bases removed from V and 8 bases from J, the gap between germline ends came to 11 bases. The CDR3 is made up of 12 amino acids.

This clone has only one observation. The genes are TRBV19 and TRBJ1-1, with 9 bases matching TRBD1. The V gene end was trimmed by 6 bases and the J gene end by 6 bases; junction bases not matched to a gene: 11. CDR1 LNHDA and CDR2 SQIVND come from the germline V gene (reference sequence). The CDR3 is 15 residues long. The CDR3 DNA follows: TGTGCCAGTAGCCTCCGGACAGGGGCATTAGCTGAAGCTTTCTTT. Amino acids: CASSLRTGALAEAFF.

This chain links TRBV4-1 with TRBJ1-4; tentatively, D is TRBD1 (6 bases). The CDR3 is 17 amino acids. From germline, CDR1 is MGHRA and CDR2 YSYEKL. V was clipped by 4 bases and J by 2 bases, with 17 bases between them. CDR3 sequence: CASSRSGGASTNEKLFF. As DNA, the CDR3 is TGCGCCAGCAGCCGCTCCGGGGGGGCTTCCACTAATGAAAAACTGTTTTTT.

This chain uses TRBV5-1 with TRBJ2-2; 9 nucleotides agree with TRBD1. Trimming cost V 3 bases and J 5 bases; bases outside gene matches: 8. Germline values: CDR1 SGHRS, CDR2 YFSETQ. The CDR3 length is 16 residues. In nucleotides, the CDR3 is TGCGCCAGCAGCTGGGCGGGACAGGGTAAAACCGGGGAGCTGTTTTTT. This sequence encodes CASSWAGQGKTGELFF.

The genes are TRBV30 and TRBJ1-5; D is uncertain. The CDR3 runs 12 residues. Germline V gene data show CDR1 as GTSNPN and CDR2 as SVGIG (reference sequence). V lost 2 bases, J lost 6 bases, and 8 bases lay in between. The CDR3 protein is CAWSTSGQPQHF. The DNA for the CDR3 is TGTGCCTGGAGTACGTCAGGTCAGCCCCAGCATTTT.

This chain uses TRBV30 with TRBJ2-2; 9 bases are shared with TRBD1. The CDR3 extends over 14 amino acids. J was trimmed by 4 bases and V by 3 bases; bases with no gene match: 3. CDR1 GTSNPN and CDR2 SVGIG come from the germline V gene (reference sequence). The CDR3 loop is CAWRGTGTTGELFF. The DNA for the CDR3 is TGTGCCTGGAGAGGGACAGGGACCACCGGGGAGCTGTTTTTT.

Details on this clone: Germline and junction disagree at one end, which may indicate a read error. The genes are TRBV7-7 and TRBJ1-4, with a weak D call TRBD1 (5 bases). CDR3 length equals 15 residues. Per the germline V gene, CDR1 is SSHAT and CDR2 is FNYEAQ (reference sequence). The chain's CDR3 is CASSLTDATNEKLFF. The CDR3 region has the DNA TGTGCTAGCAGCCTGACAGATGCAACTAATGAAAAACTGTTTTTT.

Remarks on this clone: At the DNA level, this CDR3 is encoded by other sequences in the same sample as well. The V call is TRBV4-1, the J call TRBJ1-1; D ambiguous. In germline, CDR1 is MGHRA, CDR2 YSYEKL. This CDR3 spans 14 amino acids. Trimming removed 0 bases from V and 1 base from J, with 6 bases in between. The CDR3 sequence is CASSQDRGNTEAFF. CDR3 sequence (DNA): TGCGCCAGCAGCCAAGACCGAGGGAACACTGAAGCTTTCTTT.

The chain has TRBV9 and TRBJ2-2, with D perhaps TRBD1 (5 bases). Germline CDR1 reads SGDLS; CDR2 reads YYNGEE. CDR3 length equals 15 residues. Trimming stripped 4 bases from V and 0 bases from J, with 10 bases between. The CDR3 region is CASSLGHTNTGELFF. CDR3 nucleotide sequence: TGTGCCAGCAGCCTAGGACATACGAACACCGGGGAGCTGTTTTTT.

The rearrangement uses TRBV6-6 and TRBJ1-2; the D is unclear. The CDR3 has 8 residues. V lost 5 bases and J lost 12, with 4 bases in between. The germline gives CDR1 MNHNY, CDR2 SVGAGI (reference sequence). CDR3 sequence reads: CASSPDTF. The DNA of the CDR3 is TGTGCCAGCAGTCCGGACACCTTC.

The chain links TRBV30 to TRBJ1-3; no reliable D call. Between the trimmed V and J ends, which lost 5 bases and 0 bases, there was a span of 8 bases. CDR1 and CDR2 from the germline V gene are GTSNPN and SVGIG (reference sequence). The CDR3 consists of 13 residues. The chain's CDR3 is CAWGFNSGNTIYF. For the CDR3, the DNA is TGTGCCTGGGGATTTAACTCTGGAAACACCATATATTTT.

The chain carries TRBV2 and TRBJ2-3; D is uncertain. Trimming left V 6 bases short and J 5 bases short, with 6 bases between. This CDR3 contains 11 residues. The germline V gene encodes CDR1 SNHLY and CDR2 FYNNEI. The CDR3 coding sequence is TGTGCCAGCAGGGCTGGAGATACGCAGTATTTT. Translated, it gives CASRAGDTQYF.

The chain joins TRBV19 to TRBJ2-1; 7 positions agree with TRBD1. The J segment lost 9 bases and the V segment lost 6 bases, leaving 8 bases of the junction unmatched. CDR1 and CDR2 (germline): LNHDA, SQIVND (reference sequence). The CDR3 has 13 residues. CDR3 loop: CASSRRQGGEQFF. Written as DNA, the CDR3 is TGTGCCAGTAGCAGGAGACAGGGTGGTGAGCAGTTCTTC. Variable domain in full (rest from reference TRBV19 and TRBJ2-1): DGGITQSPKYLFRKEGQNVTLSCEQNLNHDAMYWYRQDPGQGLRLIYYSQIVNDFQKGDIAEGYSVSREKKESFPLTVTSAQKNPTAFYLCASSRRQGGEQFFGPGTRLTVL.

This clone was observed a handful of times. This chain links TRBV16 with TRBJ1-5; the D gene is possibly TRBD1 (5 bases). The CDR3 consists of 12 residues. Trimming removed 4 bases from V and 9 bases from J, with 10 bases in between. The germline CDR1 and CDR2 sequences are KGHSY and FQNENV. CDR3 region: CASSLNDRPQHF. In DNA form, the CDR3 reads TGTGCCAGCAGCCTAAACGACAGGCCCCAGCATTTT.

V usage is TRBV27 and J usage is TRBJ1-1, with D uncertain. CDR1 MNHEY and CDR2 SMNVEV come from the germline V gene (reference sequence). This CDR3 is 12 amino acids long. V shed 8 bases and J shed 2 bases, with 9 bases lying between them. CDR3 bases: TGTGCCAGCCTCGGGGTAAACACTGAAGCTTTCTTT. Translation gives CASLGVNTEAFF.

The gene calls are TRBV18 and TRBJ1-5; no clear D gene. V gave up 3 bases and J gave up 6 bases, with 15 bases separating them. The CDR3 totals 15 residues. CDR1 is KGHSH, CDR2 LQKENI, per germline. The DNA of the CDR3 is TGTGCCAGCTCACCCCGTGGTGGTATCGGTCAGCCCCAGCATTTT. This codes for CASSPRGGIGQPQHF. The full variable domain, in which reference TRBV18 and TRBJ1-5 provide the parts outside the CDR3, is NAGVMQNPRHLVRRRGQEARLRCSPMKGHSHVYWYRQLPEEGLKFMVYLQKENIIDESGMPKERFSAEFPKEGPSILRIQQVVRGDSAAYFCASSPRGGIGQPQHFGDGTRLSIL.

A few counts support this clone. V and J are TRBV6-2 or TRBV6-3 and TRBJ2-7; D perhaps matches TRBD1 (5 bases). This CDR3 has 12 amino acids. Trimming took 6 bases from V and 3 from J, leaving 9 bases between them. Per the germline V gene, CDR1 is MNHEY and CDR2 is SVGEGT. The CDR3 nucleotides read TGTGCCAGCAGCCGGACAAGCTACGAGCAGTACTTC. It encodes CASSRTSYEQYF.

The V gene is TRBV5-1, the J gene TRBJ2-1; 7 bases match TRBD2. Germline V gives CDR1 SGHRS, CDR2 YFSETQ. J lost 6 bases, V lost 0 bases, and 9 bases had no gene match. The CDR3 spans 16 residues. This CDR3 is CASSLGGGRVGNEQFF. CDR3 coding DNA: TGCGCCAGCAGCTTGGGGGGCGGGAGAGTCGGCAATGAGCAGTTCTTC.

The chain links TRBV6-2 or TRBV6-3 to TRBJ2-7, with 9 nucleotides matching TRBD1. The CDR3 extends over 16 amino acids. The V segment lost 5 bases and the J segment 0 bases; nucleotides outside the gene matches: 8. Per the germline V gene, CDR1 is MNHEY and CDR2 is SVGEGT. DNA of the CDR3: TGTGCCAGCAGTCGGGCCGGGACAGGGAGCTCCTACGAGCAGTACGTC. It is translated as CASSRAGTGSSYEQYV.